This T cell receptor (beta chain) was recorded in a study of T cells after yellow fever vaccination. Overall study context: Where fractions had low cell numbers, libraries were prepared from them with the SMART-Seq v4 Ultra Low Input RNA kit. Study results and caveats: Clones from primary vaccination mostly reappeared after the booster (about 97% CD4, approximately 86% CD8).

Template switching with 5'RACE generated the TCR cDNA and added a universal primer site and UMIs. TCRdb independently ran MiXCR on the 5' RACE reads; one entry per CDR3 protein. The table shows about 350,000 distinct CDR3 sequences, with 7% to 9% occurring only once. In this sample, this clonotype turned up a few times. Its matching antigen is unknown. The CDR3 is 17 amino acids. V lost 0 bases and J 2 bases, leaving 17 bases between the germline ends. From germline, CDR1 is MNHEY and CDR2 SVGAGI. The rearrangement uses TRBV6-5 and TRBJ2-7, with a tentative D call TRBD2 (5 bases). The clonotype originates from a man between 18 and 35 years old who received the YFV17D yellow fever vaccine. Source: PBMCs, taken approximately 47 days after the first yellow fever vaccination. CDR3 amino acids: CASSYSRVQSFTYEQYF. The CDR3 region has the DNA TGTGCCAGCAGTTACTCGAGGGTCCAGTCCTTCACCTACGAGCAGTACTTC.